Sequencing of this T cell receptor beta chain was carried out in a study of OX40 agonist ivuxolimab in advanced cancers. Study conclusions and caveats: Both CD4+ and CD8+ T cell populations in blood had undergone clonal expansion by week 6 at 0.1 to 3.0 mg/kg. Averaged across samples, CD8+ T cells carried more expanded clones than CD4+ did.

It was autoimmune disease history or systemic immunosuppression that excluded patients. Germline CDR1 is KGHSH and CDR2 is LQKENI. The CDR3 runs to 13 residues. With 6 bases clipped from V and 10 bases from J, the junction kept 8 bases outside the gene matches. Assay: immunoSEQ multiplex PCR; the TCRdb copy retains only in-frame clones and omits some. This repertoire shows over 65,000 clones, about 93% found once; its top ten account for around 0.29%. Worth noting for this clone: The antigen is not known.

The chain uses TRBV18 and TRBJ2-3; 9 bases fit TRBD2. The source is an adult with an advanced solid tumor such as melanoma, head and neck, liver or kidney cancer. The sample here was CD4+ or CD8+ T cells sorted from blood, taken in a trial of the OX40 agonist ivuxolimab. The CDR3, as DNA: TGTGCCAGCTCGCCGGGACTAGCCGACGCGCAGTATTTT. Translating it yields CASSPGLADAQYF. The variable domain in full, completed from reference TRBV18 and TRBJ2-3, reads NAGVMQNPRHLVRRRGQEARLRCSPMKGHSHVYWYRQLPEEGLKFMVYLQKENIIDESGMPKERFSAEFPKEGPSILRIQQVVRGDSAAYFCASSPGLADAQYFGPGTRLTVL.